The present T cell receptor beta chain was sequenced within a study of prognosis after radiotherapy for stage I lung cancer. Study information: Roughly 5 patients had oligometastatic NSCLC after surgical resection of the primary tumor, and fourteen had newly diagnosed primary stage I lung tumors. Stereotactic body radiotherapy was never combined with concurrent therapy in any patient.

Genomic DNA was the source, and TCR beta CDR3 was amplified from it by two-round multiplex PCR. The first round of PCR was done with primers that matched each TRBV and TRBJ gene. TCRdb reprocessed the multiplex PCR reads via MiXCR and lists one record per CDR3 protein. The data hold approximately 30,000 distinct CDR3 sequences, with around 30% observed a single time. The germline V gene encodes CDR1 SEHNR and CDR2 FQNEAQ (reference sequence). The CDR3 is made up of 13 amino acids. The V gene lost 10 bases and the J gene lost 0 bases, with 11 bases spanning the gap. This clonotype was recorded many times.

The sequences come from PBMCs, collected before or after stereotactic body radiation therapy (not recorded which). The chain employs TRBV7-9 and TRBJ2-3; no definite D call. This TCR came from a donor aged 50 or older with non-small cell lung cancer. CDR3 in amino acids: CAIAGPSTDTQYF. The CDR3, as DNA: TGTGCCATCGCAGGACCGAGCACAGATACGCAGTATTTT.